The entry below gives a single TCR beta chain sequence along with its context. Antigen unknown. This record belongs to a study of early T cells in non-severe SARS-CoV-2 infection. Background on the study: RNA in bulk from unsorted whole blood was sequenced, and chains were unpaired.

Each CDR3 protein gets one entry after TCRdb re-called the 5' RACE reads with MiXCR. The table has 25,000 to 35,000 distinct CDR3 sequences, approximately 6% seen once; the top ten hold 34%. Regarding the study as a whole: Matching against VDJdb likely underestimated virus-specific expansions, favoring anti-spike CD8.

Trimming removed 10 bases from V and 0 bases from J, with 11 bases in between. CDR3 length: 13 residues. Germline V lookup: CDR1 KGHDR, CDR2 SFDVKD. Material: whole blood, obtained at baseline. This TCR derives from an adult who was a healthcare worker with PCR-confirmed SARS-CoV-2 infection or an uninfected control (not recorded which). The V call is TRBV24-1, the J call TRBJ2-5; possible D gene TRBD2, 5 bases. This CDR3 is CATPGSNQETQYF. CDR3 coding DNA: TGTGCCACACCGGGAAGTAACCAAGAGACCCAGTACTTC.